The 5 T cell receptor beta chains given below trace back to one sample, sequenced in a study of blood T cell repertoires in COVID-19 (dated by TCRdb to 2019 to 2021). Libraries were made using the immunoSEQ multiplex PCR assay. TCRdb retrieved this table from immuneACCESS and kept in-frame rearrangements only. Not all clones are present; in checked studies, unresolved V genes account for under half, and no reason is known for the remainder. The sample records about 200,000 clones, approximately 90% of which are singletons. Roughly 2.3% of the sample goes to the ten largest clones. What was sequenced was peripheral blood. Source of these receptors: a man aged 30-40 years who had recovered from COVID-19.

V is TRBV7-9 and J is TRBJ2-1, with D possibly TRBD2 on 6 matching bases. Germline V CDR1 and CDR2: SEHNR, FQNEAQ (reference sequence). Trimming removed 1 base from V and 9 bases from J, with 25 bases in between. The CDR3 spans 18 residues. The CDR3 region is CASSLEWGGDSQRGEQFF. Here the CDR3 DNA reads TGTGCCAGCAGCTTAGAATGGGGCGGGGACTCACAAAGGGGTGAGCAGTTCTTC.

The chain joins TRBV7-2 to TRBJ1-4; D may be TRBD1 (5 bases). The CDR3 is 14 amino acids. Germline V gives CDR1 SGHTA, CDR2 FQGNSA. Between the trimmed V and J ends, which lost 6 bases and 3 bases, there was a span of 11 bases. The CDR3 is CASRPQASNEKLFF. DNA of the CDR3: TGTGCCAGCAGGCCACAGGCCTCTAATGAAAAACTGTTTTTT.

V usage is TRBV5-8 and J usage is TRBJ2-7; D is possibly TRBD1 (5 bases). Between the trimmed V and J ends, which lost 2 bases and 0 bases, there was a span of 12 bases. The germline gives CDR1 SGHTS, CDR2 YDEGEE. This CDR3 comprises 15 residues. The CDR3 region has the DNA TGTGCCAGCAGCTTAACAGGCAGACCCTCCTACGAGCAGTACTTC. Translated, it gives CASSLTGRPSYEQYF.

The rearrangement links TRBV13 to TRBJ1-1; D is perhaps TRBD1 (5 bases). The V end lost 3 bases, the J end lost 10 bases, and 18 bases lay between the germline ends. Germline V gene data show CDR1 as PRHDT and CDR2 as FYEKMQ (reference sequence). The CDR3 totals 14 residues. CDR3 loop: CASSLGTHTGGAFF. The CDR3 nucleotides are TGTGCCAGCAGCTTGGGCACACACACCGGGGGAGCTTTCTTT.

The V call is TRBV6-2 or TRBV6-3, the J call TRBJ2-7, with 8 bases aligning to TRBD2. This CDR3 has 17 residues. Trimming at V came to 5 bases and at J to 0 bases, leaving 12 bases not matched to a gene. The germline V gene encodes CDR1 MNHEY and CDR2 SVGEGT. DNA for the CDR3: TGTGCCAGCAGTAGTACCCCCCCAGCGGGGGTCTCCTACGAGCAGTACTTC. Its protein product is CASSSTPPAGVSYEQYF.